The T cell receptor beta chain under discussion was sequenced for a study of blood T cell repertoires in COVID-19 (dated by TCRdb to about 2020). In terms of the full investigation: Samples from collaborators originated in the United States, Italy and Spain and spanned both the acute and convalescent phases of COVID-19. Deeply sampled blood TCRbeta repertoires from subjects exposed to, actively infected with, or recovered from COVID-19 were included in the dataset. The samples were drawn from the first 160 participants of the ongoing ImmuneRACE study and from some 1,300 subjects provided by 6 global collaborators. Where HLA class I and class II types were available, the types were taken from metadata supplied by the sample provider, not from assay-based typing. The repertoires were made available in a free public database intended to serve as a resource for research on the immune response to SARS-CoV-2. Nearly every sample came with metadata listing a de-identified subject ID, COVID-19 status, age in years and sex. The material from the prospective study consisted of cDNA or gDNA derived from T cells, B-cell-depleted T cells, or PBMCs.

TCRbeta CDR3 regions were amplified from genomic DNA using the immunoSEQ Assay, a bias-controlled multiplex PCR. Per the original workflow: The number of nucleated cells in each sample was estimated by amplification of reference gene primers within the assay. Sequence reads were collapsed and filtered to measure the absolute abundance of every unique TCRbeta CDR3 rearrangement. For each sample, productive Simpson clonality was calculated as the square root of Simpson's diversity index over productive rearrangements. TCRdb re-hosts the immuneACCESS table, in-frame sequences only. Its copies lack some clones; in the studies checked, an unresolved V gene accounts for under half of them, and the cause for the rest is not known. V, J and clone size were drawn from that table, and D and trimming were deduced from the DNA. This sample gives approximately 100,000 clones in total; 89% of them show up just once. Clones ranked in the top ten supply about 3.5% of the sample.

The collaborating institutions used their own protocols to collect whole blood in K2EDTA tubes. Collaborator samples were shipped for TCRbeta analysis as frozen whole blood, isolated PBMCs, or DNA extracted from either sample type. Trimming removed 10 bases from V and 4 bases from J; the gene matches leave 5 bases unexplained. Reading the germline V gene (reference sequence) gives CDR1 LNHDA and CDR2 SQIVND. The CDR3 contains 14 residues, cysteine and phenylalanine counted. CDR3 DNA is the only sequence kept; it has 42 bases, read in frame from the first base. Beyond this particular receptor, the publication reports: How much clinical and demographic metadata was included differed by source and by participant, and the metadata was provided uncurated.

On this clone itself: This clone's antigen is unknown. No base quality values were provided; no much bigger clone lies one nucleotide off. Other DNA sequences in the same sample also yield this CDR3.

The chain links TRBV19 with TRBJ2-1; the junction holds 12 bases that match TRBD2. The clonotype comes from a woman in her sixties or seventies with acute or convalescent COVID-19. What was sequenced was peripheral blood. The CDR3 here reads CATLAGGSYNEQFF. The bases read TGTGCCACCCTAGCGGGAGGGAGTTACAATGAGCAGTTCTTC.